The 20 T cell receptor beta chains reported below all come from one sample, sequenced in a study of Ad26.COV2.S vaccination and SARS-CoV-2 variants. Using immunoSEQ multiplex PCR, the repertoire was profiled, and TCRdb retains in-frame clones only, with some absent. The sample lists 87,000 or so clones, more than 70% occurring once. The sample consisted of peripheral blood, taken after recovery from COVID-19. The receptors originated from a human donor who had recovered from COVID-19.

This chain joins TRBV3-1 (or the pseudogene TRBV3-2) and TRBJ2-1; D gene uncertain. The CDR3 contains 14 residues. Germline V gives CDR1 LGHDT, CDR2 YNNKEL (reference sequence). Trimming took 0 bases from V and 3 from J, leaving 6 bases between them. The CDR3 bases are TGTGCCAGCAGCCAAGAGCAGCACTACAATGAGCAGTTCTTC. Translating it yields CASSQEQHYNEQFF.

The chain recombines TRBV7-6 with TRBJ2-3; no firm D call. Germline V gene sequence: CDR1 SGHVS, CDR2 FNYEAQ. V was cut by 2 bases and J by 1 base, with 16 bases left in between. The CDR3 length is 17 residues. The DNA for the CDR3 is TGTGCCAGCAGCTTACTGTCCAGGCATAAACGCACAGATACGCAGTATTTT. It specifies CASSLLSRHKRTDTQYF.

The chain recombines TRBV5-5 with TRBJ1-3; 9 bases line up with TRBD1. Germline trimming cut 2 bases from V and 7 bases from J; bases unmatched to any gene: 19. Germline V gene sequence: CDR1 SGHKS, CDR2 YYEKEE (reference sequence). The CDR3 totals 19 residues. The CDR3 protein is CASSFQDRGPARGWNTIYF. In nucleotides, the CDR3 is TGTGCCAGCAGCTTCCAGGACAGGGGTCCCGCTCGGGGATGGAACACCATATATTTT.

V usage is TRBV11-2 and J usage is TRBJ2-7, with 9 bases aligning to TRBD1. The germline gives CDR1 SGHAT, CDR2 FQNNGV. J lost 7 bases, V lost 2 bases, and 12 bases had no gene match. The CDR3 loop spans 16 amino acids. The CDR3 protein is CASSLPRRTGVGEQYF. The DNA of the CDR3 is TGTGCCAGCAGCTTACCCCGCCGGACAGGGGTAGGGGAGCAGTACTTC.

The CDR3 protein is CASSQYMGYEQYF. The DNA of the CDR3 is TGTGCCAGCAGCCAATATATGGGCTACGAGCAGTACTTC. V usage is TRBV7-2 and J usage is TRBJ2-7; D uncertain. The germline gives CDR1 SGHTA, CDR2 FQGNSA. The CDR3 is made up of 13 amino acids. V lost 5 bases and J lost 3, with 11 bases in between.

J is TRBJ2-7 and V is TRBV6-5; 11 nucleotides match TRBD1. This CDR3 has 13 amino acids. Germline CDR1 and CDR2: MNHEY and SVGAGI. With 8 bases clipped from V and 3 bases from J, the junction kept 3 bases outside the gene matches. The CDR3 DNA reads TGTGCCAGCTGGACAGGGGGCATCTACGAGCAGTACTTC. Translation: CASWTGGIYEQYF.

This rearrangement joins TRBV7-9 to TRBJ2-5, with a tentative D call TRBD1 (6 bases). The CDR3 loop spans 18 amino acids. Trimming removed 5 bases at V and 5 bases at J, with 27 bases between. CDR1 is SEHNR and CDR2 is FQNEAQ in the germline V gene (reference sequence). This CDR3 reads CASSRLADRNRVVETQYF. The CDR3 DNA reads as TGTGCCAGCAGCCGTCTGGCGGACCGGAACAGGGTAGTGGAGACCCAGTACTTC.

The chain has TRBV18 and TRBJ1-3; the match to TRBD1 covers 7 bases. The germline CDR1 and CDR2 sequences are KGHSH and LQKENI. The trim removed 3 bases at V and 5 bases at J, leaving 10 bases unmatched. The CDR3 extends over 16 amino acids. CDR3 protein: CASSPSDRDWRNTIYF. The CDR3 nucleotides are TGTGCCAGCTCACCTTCCGACAGGGATTGGAGAAACACCATATATTTT.

The chain joins TRBV9 to TRBJ2-4; perhaps TRBD2 as D (6 bases). This CDR3 has 14 residues. V lost 0 bases and J lost 13, with 17 bases in between. Germline lookup yields CDR1 SGDLS and CDR2 YYNGEE. CDR3 nucleotides: TGTGCCAGCAGCGTAGACGGGGCCGGGAGACTCCAGTACTTC. Protein product: CASSVDGAGRLQYF.

The chain is built from TRBV19 and TRBJ1-1; D remains ambiguous. Trimming left V 5 bases short and J 3 bases short, with 13 bases between. The germline V gene encodes CDR1 LNHDA and CDR2 SQIVND (reference sequence). CDR3 length: 14 amino acids. DNA of the CDR3: TGTGCCAGTAGTCTCGGACTTGAGGACACTGAAGCTTTCTTT. Its translation is CASSLGLEDTEAFF.

The V gene is TRBV11-2, the J gene TRBJ1-1; D perhaps matches TRBD1 (6 bases). V was pared by 3 bases and J by 8 bases, with 7 bases between. This CDR3 spans 11 amino acids. Germline CDR1 and CDR2: SGHAT and FQNNGV. The CDR3 region is CASSLDSEAFF. DNA of the CDR3: TGTGCCAGCAGCTTGGACAGCGAAGCTTTCTTT.

The chain couples TRBV6-2 or TRBV6-3 to TRBJ2-5, with D perhaps given as TRBD1 or TRBD2 (5 bases each). Trimming removed 6 bases at V and 4 bases at J, with 21 bases between. Looked up from germline, CDR1 is MNHEY and CDR2 is SVGEGT. There are 16 residues in the CDR3. CDR3 loop: CASSPLGQGGRETQYF. CDR3 DNA sequence: TGTGCCAGCAGCCCCCTCGGGCAGGGCGGGCGAGAGACCCAGTACTTC.

This chain uses TRBV24-1 with TRBJ1-2; TRBD1 is a possible D gene (5 bases). V was pared by 0 bases and J by 8 bases, with 9 bases between. Germline loops: CDR1 KGHDR, CDR2 SFDVKD. The CDR3 length is 13 residues. The CDR3 DNA reads TGTGCCACCAGTGATTTGAGCTGGGACGGCTACACCTTC. Its translation is CATSDLSWDGYTF.

The chain combines TRBV27 with TRBJ2-5; D possibly matches TRBD1 or TRBD2 (5 bases each). V lost 7 bases to trimming and J lost 2 bases, with 11 bases between them. Per the germline V gene, CDR1 is MNHEY and CDR2 is SMNVEV (reference sequence). This CDR3 comprises 13 residues. The CDR3 sequence is CASKGTEQETQYF. Here the CDR3 DNA reads TGTGCCAGCAAGGGGACGGAGCAAGAGACCCAGTACTTC.

The J gene is TRBJ2-1, the V gene TRBV4-3, with D perhaps being TRBD1 or TRBD2 (5 bases each). The CDR3 is 14 residues long. CDR1 LGHNA and CDR2 YSLEER come from the germline V gene. Trimming took off 0 bases at V and 6 bases at J, with 9 bases between the two ends. DNA for the CDR3: TGCGCCAGCAGCCAAGATCTGGGGACCAATGAGCAGTTCTTC. It translates to CASSQDLGTNEQFF.

The V call is TRBV7-2, the J call TRBJ2-3; no clear D gene. The CDR3 runs to 13 residues. V lost 8 bases to trimming and J lost 3 bases, with 12 bases between them. The germline V gene encodes CDR1 SGHTA and CDR2 FQGNSA. This CDR3 is CASSTALTDTQYF. The CDR3 DNA follows: TGTGCCAGCTCAACGGCTTTAACAGATACGCAGTATTTT.

This chain connects TRBV28 to TRBJ2-7; 13 bases are shared with TRBD2. The V and J ends lost 1 base and 2 bases, in that order; junction bases with no gene match: 2. This CDR3 spans 16 amino acids. CDR1 is MDHEN, CDR2 SYDVKM, per germline. For the CDR3, the DNA is TGTGCCAGCAGTTTATTTACTAGCGGGAGGGCCTACGAGCAGTACTTC. Its translation is CASSLFTSGRAYEQYF. Full variable domain (rest looked up from reference TRBV28 and TRBJ2-7): DVKVTQSSRYLVKRTGEKVFLECVQDMDHENMFWYRQDPGLGLRLIYFSYDVKMKEKGDIPEGYSVSREKKERFSLILESASTNQTSMYLCASSLFTSGRAYEQYFGPGTRLTVT.

The chain is built from TRBV12-3 or TRBV12-4 and TRBJ1-6; D may be TRBD1 (5 bases). CDR3 length: 12 residues. Trimming removed 5 bases at V and 8 bases at J, with 7 bases between. The CDR3 loop is CASSRQYSPLHF. The CDR3 DNA reads TGTGCCAGCAGTCGACAGTATTCACCCCTCCACTTT.

This clone turned up a few times. This sample also contains other DNA sequences that code for the same CDR3. The chain uses TRBV7-9 and TRBJ2-6; TRBD1 aligns across 7 bases. The length of the CDR3 is 18 residues. CDR1 and CDR2 (germline): SEHNR, FQNEAQ (reference sequence). Trimming removed 5 bases from V and 1 base from J; junction bases left unmatched: 11. This chain's CDR3 is CASSTTWDRLSGANVLTF. CDR3 coding DNA: TGTGCCAGCAGCACCACCTGGGACAGACTATCTGGGGCCAACGTCCTGACTTTC.

The V call is TRBV2, the J call TRBJ2-5; D is ambiguous. The V gene's germline CDR1 is SNHLY and CDR2 FYNNEI. CDR3 length equals 14 residues. V was shortened by 3 bases and J by 4 bases, with 12 bases between the two germline ends. This chain's CDR3 is CASSDWLPGETQYF. The DNA of the CDR3 is TGTGCCAGCAGTGATTGGCTCCCGGGAGAGACCCAGTACTTC. The whole variable domain, filled in from reference TRBV2 and TRBJ2-5, reads EPEVTQTPSHQVTQMGQEVILRCVPISNHLYFYWYRQILGQKVEFLVSFYNNEISEKSEIFDDQFSVERPDGSNFTLKIRSTKLEDSAMYFCASSDWLPGETQYFGPGTRLLVL.